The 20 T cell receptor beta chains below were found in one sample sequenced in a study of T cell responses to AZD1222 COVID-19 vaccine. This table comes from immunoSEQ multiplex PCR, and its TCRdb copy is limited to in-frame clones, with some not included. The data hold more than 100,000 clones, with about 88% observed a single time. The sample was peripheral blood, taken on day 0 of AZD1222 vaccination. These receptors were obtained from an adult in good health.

The CDR3 sequence is CASSHHMGRSDYEQYF. In DNA form, the CDR3 reads TGCGCCAGCAGCCATCATATGGGGCGATCAGACTACGAGCAGTACTTC. The gene calls are TRBV4-1 and TRBJ2-7, with D perhaps TRBD1 (5 bases). CDR3 length equals 16 residues. V shed 3 bases and J shed 3 bases, with 18 bases lying between them. Germline V gene data show CDR1 as MGHRA and CDR2 as YSYEKL.

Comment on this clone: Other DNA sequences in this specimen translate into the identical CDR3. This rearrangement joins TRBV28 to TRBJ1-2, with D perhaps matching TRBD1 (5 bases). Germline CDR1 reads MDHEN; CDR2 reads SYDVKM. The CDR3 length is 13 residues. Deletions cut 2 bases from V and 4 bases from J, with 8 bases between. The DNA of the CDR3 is TGTGCCAGCAGTTTACAGGGACCCTATGGCTACACCTTC. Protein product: CASSLQGPYGYTF.

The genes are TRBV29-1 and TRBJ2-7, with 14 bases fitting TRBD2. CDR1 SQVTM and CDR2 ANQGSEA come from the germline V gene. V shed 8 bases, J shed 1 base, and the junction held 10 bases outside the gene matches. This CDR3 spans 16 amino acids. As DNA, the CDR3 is TGCAGCTCCTTAGGACTAGCGGGGGGTGGATCCTACGAGCAGTACTTC. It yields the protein CSSLGLAGGGSYEQYF.

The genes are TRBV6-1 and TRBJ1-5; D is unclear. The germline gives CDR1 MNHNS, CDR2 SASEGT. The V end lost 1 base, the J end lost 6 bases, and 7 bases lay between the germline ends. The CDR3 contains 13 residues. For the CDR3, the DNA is TGTGCCAGCAGTGAAGTATTCGGTCAGCCCCAGCATTTT. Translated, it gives CASSEVFGQPQHF.

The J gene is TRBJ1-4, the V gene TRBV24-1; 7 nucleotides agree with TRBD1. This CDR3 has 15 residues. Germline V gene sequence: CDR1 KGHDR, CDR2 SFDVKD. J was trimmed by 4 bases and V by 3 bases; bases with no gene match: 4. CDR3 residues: CATSDPRDSNEKLFF. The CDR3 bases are TGTGCCACCAGTGATCCCAGGGACAGTAATGAAAAACTGTTTTTT.

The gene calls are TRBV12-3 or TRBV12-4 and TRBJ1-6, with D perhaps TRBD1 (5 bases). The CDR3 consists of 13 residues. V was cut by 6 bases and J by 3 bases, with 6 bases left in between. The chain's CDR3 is CASSRVYNSPLHF. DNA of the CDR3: TGTGCCAGCAGCAGGGTCTATAATTCACCCCTCCACTTT.

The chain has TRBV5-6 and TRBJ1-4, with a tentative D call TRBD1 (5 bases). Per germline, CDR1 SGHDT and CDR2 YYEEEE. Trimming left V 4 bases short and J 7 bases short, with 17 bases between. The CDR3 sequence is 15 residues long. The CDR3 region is CASSSGQSEGEKLFF. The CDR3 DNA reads TGTGCCAGCAGCAGCGGACAATCGGAGGGTGAAAAACTGTTTTTT.

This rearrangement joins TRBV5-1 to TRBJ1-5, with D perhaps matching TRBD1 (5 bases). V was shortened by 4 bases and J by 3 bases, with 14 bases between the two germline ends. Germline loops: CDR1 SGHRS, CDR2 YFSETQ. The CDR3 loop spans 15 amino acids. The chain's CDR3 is CASSPMGQSNQPQHF. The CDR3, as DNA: TGCGCCAGCAGCCCGATGGGGCAGTCCAATCAGCCCCAGCATTTT.

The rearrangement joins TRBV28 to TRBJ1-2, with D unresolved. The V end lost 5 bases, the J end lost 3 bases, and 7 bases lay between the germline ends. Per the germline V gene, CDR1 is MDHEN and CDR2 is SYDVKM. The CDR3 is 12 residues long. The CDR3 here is CASSNSHYGYTF. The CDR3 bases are TGTGCCAGCAGTAACAGTCACTATGGCTACACCTTC.

CDR3 region: CASSLDLGRGGTQYF. CDR3 nucleotides: TGTGCCAGCAGCTTAGATTTGGGCCGCGGGGGGACCCAGTACTTC. The chain couples TRBV11-2 to TRBJ2-5; 7 bases agree with TRBD2. The CDR3 loop spans 15 amino acids. The trim removed 0 bases at V and 7 bases at J, leaving 8 bases unmatched. Germline V lookup: CDR1 SGHAT, CDR2 FQNNGV.

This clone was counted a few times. The CDR3 DNA sequence: TGTGCCAGCAGTGCCTCGGGACGGGCCAGGGAGCAGTACTTC. It translates to CASSASGRAREQYF. The J gene is TRBJ2-7, the V gene TRBV27; D may match TRBD1 or TRBD2 (5 bases each). This CDR3 comprises 14 residues. Trimming took off 5 bases at V and 7 bases at J, with 18 bases between the two ends. The V gene's germline CDR1 is MNHEY and CDR2 SMNVEV (reference sequence).

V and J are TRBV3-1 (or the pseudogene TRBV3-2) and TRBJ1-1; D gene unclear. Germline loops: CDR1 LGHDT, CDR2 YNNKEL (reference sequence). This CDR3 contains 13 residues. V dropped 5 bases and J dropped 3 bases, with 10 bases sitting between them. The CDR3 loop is CASSSMVYTEAFF. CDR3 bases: TGTGCCAGCAGCTCGATGGTATACACTGAAGCTTTCTTT.

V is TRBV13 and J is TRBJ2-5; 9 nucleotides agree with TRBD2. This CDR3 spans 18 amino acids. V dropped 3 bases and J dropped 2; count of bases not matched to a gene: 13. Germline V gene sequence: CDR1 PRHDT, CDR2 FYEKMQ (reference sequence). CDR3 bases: TGTGCCAGCAGCTTTTCACCGTCGCTAGCGGGGTTTCAAGAGACCCAGTACTTC. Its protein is CASSFSPSLAGFQETQYF.

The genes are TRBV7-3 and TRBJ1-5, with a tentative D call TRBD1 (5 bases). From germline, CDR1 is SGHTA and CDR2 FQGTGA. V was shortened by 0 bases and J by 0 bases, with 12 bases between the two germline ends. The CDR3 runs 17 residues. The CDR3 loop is CASSLTGPLNSNQPQHF. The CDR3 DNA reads TGTGCCAGCAGCTTAACGGGACCCCTAAATAGCAATCAGCCCCAGCATTTT.

The CDR3 region has the DNA TGTGCCAGCAGCTTAGTCTCAGGGCTATCTGAAGCTTTCTTT. It specifies CASSLVSGLSEAFF. This sequence joins TRBV7-8 and TRBJ1-1, with a weak D call TRBD1 (5 bases). V was trimmed by 1 base and J by 6 bases, leaving 12 bases between them. Germline CDR1 is SGHVS and CDR2 is FQNEAQ. This CDR3 has 14 amino acids. Filled out from reference TRBV7-8 and TRBJ1-1, the complete variable domain reads GAGVSQSPRYKVAKRGQDVALRCDPISGHVSLFWYQQALGQGPEFLTYFQNEAQLDKSGLPSDRFFAERPEGSVSTLKIQRTQQEDSAVYLCASSLVSGLSEAFFGQGTRLTVV.

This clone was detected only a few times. CDR3 residues: CATSDLGYEQYF. Here the CDR3 DNA reads TGTGCCACCAGTGATTTGGGGTACGAGCAGTACTTC. V gene TRBV24-1 combines with J gene TRBJ2-7; D is uncertain. Germline V CDR1 and CDR2: KGHDR, SFDVKD. This CDR3 region has 12 residues. The V end was cut by 0 bases, the J end by 4 bases, with 3 bases between.

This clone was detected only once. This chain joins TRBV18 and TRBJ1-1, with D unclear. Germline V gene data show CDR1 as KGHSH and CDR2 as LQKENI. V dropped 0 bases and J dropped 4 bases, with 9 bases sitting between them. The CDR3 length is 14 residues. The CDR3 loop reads CASSPPPLSTEAFF. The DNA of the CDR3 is TGTGCCAGCTCACCACCCCCGTTGAGCACTGAAGCTTTCTTT.

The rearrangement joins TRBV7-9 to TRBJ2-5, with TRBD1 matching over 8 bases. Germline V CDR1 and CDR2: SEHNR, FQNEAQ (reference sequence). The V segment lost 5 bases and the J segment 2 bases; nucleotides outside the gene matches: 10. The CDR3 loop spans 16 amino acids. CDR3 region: CASSPTPGQGQETQYF. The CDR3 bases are TGTGCCAGCAGCCCCACCCCTGGACAGGGTCAAGAGACCCAGTACTTC.

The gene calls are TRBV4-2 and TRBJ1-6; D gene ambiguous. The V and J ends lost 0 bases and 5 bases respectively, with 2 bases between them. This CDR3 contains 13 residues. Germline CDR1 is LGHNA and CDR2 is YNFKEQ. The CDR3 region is CASSQEDNSPLHF. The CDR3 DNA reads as TGTGCCAGCAGCCAAGAAGATAATTCACCCCTCCACTTT.

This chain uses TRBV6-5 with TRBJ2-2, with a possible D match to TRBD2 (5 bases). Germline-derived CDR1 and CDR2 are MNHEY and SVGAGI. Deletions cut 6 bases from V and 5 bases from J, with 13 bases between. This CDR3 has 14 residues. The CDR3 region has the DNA TGTGCCAGCAGGAGGATCGGGGAAACCGGGGAGCTGTTTTTT. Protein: CASRRIGETGELFF.